This T cell receptor beta chain appears in the sequencing data of a study of CD8+CD57+ T cells in acquired aplastic anemia. Study-level information: Healthy donor CD4+ samples were sequenced to a depth that averaged roughly 9.9 million reads.

The study profiled TCR beta VDJ and CDR3 using genomic DNA as template. Using its own MiXCR run on the reads, TCRdb lists one record per CDR3 protein. Here the sample spans about 110,000 distinct CDR3 sequences, approximately 49% being singletons. Germline values: CDR1 SNHLY, CDR2 FYNNEI. The V and J ends lost 4 bases and 1 base, in that order; junction bases with no gene match: 4. The CDR3 runs to 14 residues. This chain joins TRBV2 and TRBJ2-7, with 7 bases lining up with TRBD1. The sequence was obtained from a human donor in good health, serving as a control. The sample consisted of sorted CD4+, CD8+, or CD8+CD57+ T cells (not recorded which) from PBMCs. The CDR3 region is CASSVYRGSYEQYF. The CDR3 bases are TGTGCCAGCAGTGTGTACAGGGGATCCTACGAGCAGTACTTC. The full variable domain, completed using reference TRBV2 and TRBJ2-7, is EPEVTQTPSHQVTQMGQEVILRCVPISNHLYFYWYRQILGQKVEFLVSFYNNEISEKSEIFDDQFSVERPDGSNFTLKIRSTKLEDSAMYFCASSVYRGSYEQYFGPGTRLTVT.